Listed below are T cell receptor beta chains from one sample, sequenced in a study of T cells in Graves' hyperthyroidism and ophthalmopathy. TCRdb independently ran MiXCR on the multiplex PCR reads; one entry per CDR3 protein. The table lists 350,000 to 400,000 distinct CDR3 sequences, about 15% of them singletons. The source material was blood. These receptors all stem from a woman in her 30s with Graves' hyperthyroidism. Both conserved end residues are part of each CDR3. Each record gives: J gene, clone size, D gene, V gene, CDR3 protein, CDR3 DNA. The D gene is left open where the match is weak. Rows give clone size only sometimes, using once, few, many, or a class for an expanded clone.

j_gene: TRBJ2-5
abundance: many
d_gene: NA
v_gene: TRBV20-1
CDR3aa: CSARDRARGPQYF
CDR3nt: TGCAGTGCTAGAGATAGGGCTAGGGGACCACAGTACTTC

j_gene: TRBJ1-1
abundance: many
d_gene: NA
v_gene: TRBV11-3
CDR3aa: CASSPGPGAPNTEAFF
CDR3nt: TGTGCCAGCAGCCCAGGCCCGGGGGCACCGAACACTGAAGCTTTCTTT

j_gene: TRBJ2-1
abundance: many
d_gene: NA
v_gene: TRBV11-1
CDR3aa: CASSPNGLNNEQFF
CDR3nt: TGTGCCAGCAGCCCCAACGGGCTAAACAATGAGCAGTTCTTC

j_gene: TRBJ2-7
abundance: many
d_gene: TRBD2
v_gene: TRBV20-1
CDR3aa: CSATSGLTYEQYF
CDR3nt: TGCAGTGCTACTAGCGGGCTTACCTACGAGCAGTACTTC

j_gene: TRBJ2-7
abundance: many
d_gene: NA
v_gene: TRBV30
CDR3aa: CAWSVNYEQYF
CDR3nt: TGTGCCTGGAGTGTAAACTACGAGCAGTACTTC

j_gene: TRBJ1-4
abundance: many
d_gene: NA
v_gene: TRBV30
CDR3aa: CAWSVTGGSNEKLFF
CDR3nt: TGTGCCTGGAGTGTAACGGGAGGATCTAATGAAAAACTGTTTTTT

j_gene: TRBJ1-6
abundance: many
d_gene: TRBD1
v_gene: TRBV2
CDR3aa: CASSSSGGPNSPLHF
CDR3nt: TGTGCCAGCAGCTCCTCAGGGGGCCCGAATTCACCCCTCCACTTT

j_gene: TRBJ1-1
abundance: many
d_gene: NA
v_gene: TRBV5-4
CDR3aa: CASSLSPTWNTEAFF
CDR3nt: TGTGCCAGCAGCTTGTCGCCTACATGGAACACTGAAGCTTTCTTT

j_gene: TRBJ2-1
abundance: many
d_gene: TRBD2
v_gene: TRBV28
CDR3aa: CASRWGLAGGGIYNEQFF
CDR3nt: TGTGCCAGCAGGTGGGGACTAGCGGGAGGGGGGATATACAATGAGCAGTTCTTC

j_gene: TRBJ2-2
abundance: NA
d_gene: NA
v_gene: TRBV27
CDR3aa: CASSSQFDINTGELFF
CDR3nt: TGTGCCAGCAGTTCCCAATTCGACATTAACACCGGGGAGCTGTTTTTT

j_gene: TRBJ2-1
abundance: NA
d_gene: TRBD2
v_gene: TRBV2
CDR3aa: CASSVLAGVDEQFF
CDR3nt: TGTGCCAGCAGTGTACTAGCGGGAGTCGATGAGCAGTTCTTC

j_gene: TRBJ2-7
abundance: many
d_gene: NA
v_gene: TRBV20-1
CDR3aa: CSARVWESSYEQYF
CDR3nt: TGCAGTGCTAGAGTATGGGAGAGCTCCTACGAGCAGTACTTC

j_gene: TRBJ2-3
abundance: many
d_gene: TRBD2
v_gene: TRBV2
CDR3aa: CASRAGTSGGTQYF
CDR3nt: TGTGCCAGCAGAGCTGGGACTAGCGGAGGTACGCAGTATTTT

j_gene: TRBJ2-3
abundance: many
d_gene: TRBD1
v_gene: TRBV7-9
CDR3aa: CASSPLTGGRDTQYF
CDR3nt: TGTGCCAGCAGCCCACTGACAGGGGGAAGGGATACGCAGTATTTT

j_gene: TRBJ2-1
abundance: NA
d_gene: TRBD2
v_gene: TRBV20-1
CDR3aa: CSARRLAGGPGGNEQFF
CDR3nt: TGCAGTGCTCGGAGGCTAGCGGGAGGGCCAGGGGGGAATGAGCAGTTCTTC

j_gene: TRBJ2-3
abundance: NA
d_gene: NA
v_gene: TRBV19
CDR3aa: CATQTRLHTDTQYF
CDR3nt: TGTGCCACCCAGACTAGACTCCACACAGATACGCAGTATTTT

j_gene: TRBJ2-7
abundance: many
d_gene: NA
v_gene: TRBV6-5
CDR3aa: CASSYSGGTSYEQYF
CDR3nt: TGTGCCAGCAGTTACTCAGGAGGCACCTCCTACGAGCAGTACTTC

j_gene: TRBJ2-7
abundance: many
d_gene: NA
v_gene: TRBV6-1
CDR3aa: CASSYGAEGYEQYF
CDR3nt: TGTGCCAGCAGTTACGGGGCGGAGGGATACGAGCAGTACTTC

j_gene: TRBJ2-1
abundance: few
d_gene: NA
v_gene: TRBV9
CDR3aa: CASSVKLRNEQFF
CDR3nt: TGTGCCAGCAGCGTAAAACTCCGCAATGAGCAGTTCTTC

j_gene: TRBJ1-4
abundance: NA
d_gene: NA
v_gene: TRBV27
CDR3aa: CASSTSHTGLSEKLFF
CDR3nt: TGTGCCAGCAGTACCTCTCATACAGGTTTGAGTGAAAAACTGTTTTTT

j_gene: TRBJ1-1
abundance: NA
d_gene: TRBD1
v_gene: TRBV6-2/TRBV6-3
CDR3aa: CASTGLGQVYTEAFF
CDR3nt: TGTGCCAGCACTGGGCTTGGACAGGTTTACACTGAAGCTTTCTTT

j_gene: TRBJ2-4
abundance: few
d_gene: TRBD2
v_gene: TRBV5-1
CDR3aa: CASSPGLAGGPNIQYF
CDR3nt: TGCGCCAGCAGCCCGGGACTAGCGGGAGGGCCAAACATTCAGTACTTC